Below, 32 T cell receptor beta chains from the same sample are listed, as sequenced in a study of blood T cell repertoires in COVID-19. Assay used: immunoSEQ multiplex PCR; TCRdb lists only in-frame clones, some missing. Of roughly 250,000 clones in the sample, about 88% were seen once. Sequenced sample: PBMCs or T cells enriched from blood (not recorded which). These receptors originate from a woman between 45 and 60 years old who had recovered from COVID-19.

The chain recombines TRBV6-2 or TRBV6-3 with TRBJ2-7; 8 bases are shared with TRBD2. This CDR3 has 15 amino acids. V gave up 6 bases and J gave up 2 bases; unmatched junction bases: 9. From germline, CDR1 is MNHEY and CDR2 SVGEGT. CDR3 sequence (DNA): TGTGCCAGCAGCCCATGGCGGGAGGATACCTACGAGCAGTACTTC. Protein sequence: CASSPWREDTYEQYF.

V is TRBV27 and J is TRBJ2-3, with D possibly matching TRBD2 (6 bases). The V end lost 2 bases, the J end lost 6 bases, and 15 bases lay between the germline ends. Germline CDR1 reads MNHEY; CDR2 reads SMNVEV (reference sequence). The CDR3 covers 15 residues. The CDR3 region has the DNA TGTGCCAGCAGTTTAGGAGGGAGGCCCCAGGATACGCAGTATTTT. Translation: CASSLGGRPQDTQYF.

This clone was counted only a few times. The chain employs TRBV7-6 and TRBJ2-1, with D unclear. Trimming shortened V by 5 bases and J by 10 bases, and 15 bases separated the two germline ends. Germline V gives CDR1 SGHVS, CDR2 FNYEAQ. The CDR3 length is 13 residues. The CDR3 DNA reads TGTGCCAGCAGCCCCGCGCCCCTAGTCGAGCAGTTCTTC. Amino acid sequence: CASSPAPLVEQFF. The whole variable domain, filled in from reference TRBV7-6 and TRBJ2-1, reads GAGVSQSPRYKVTKRGQDVALRCDPISGHVSLYWYRQALGQGPEFLTYFNYEAQQDKSGLPNDRFSAERPEGSISTLTIQRTEQRDSAMYRCASSPAPLVEQFFGPGTRLTVL.

This CDR3 reads CASSAESTRGYGYTF. Written as DNA, the CDR3 is TGTGCCAGTAGTGCTGAATCTACACGGGGTTATGGCTACACCTTC. This chain connects TRBV19 to TRBJ1-2, with D unresolved. Germline V CDR1 and CDR2: LNHDA, SQIVND (reference sequence). This CDR3 spans 15 amino acids. V lost 5 bases and J 5 bases, leaving 18 bases between the germline ends.

This chain connects TRBV3-1 (or the pseudogene TRBV3-2) to TRBJ1-1; D not resolved. The CDR3 runs 13 residues. With 5 bases removed from V and 1 base from J, the gap between germline ends came to 8 bases. From germline, CDR1 is LGHDT and CDR2 YNNKEL (reference sequence). In DNA form, the CDR3 reads TGTGCCAGCAGCTTGCGGTCGAACACTGAAGCTTTCTTT. Its translation: CASSLRSNTEAFF.

The chain carries TRBV6-6 and TRBJ1-6, with D possibly being TRBD1 (5 bases). Per germline, CDR1 MNHNY and CDR2 SVGAGI (reference sequence). V lost 6 bases to trimming and J lost 3 bases, with 9 bases between them. The length of the CDR3 is 14 residues. The CDR3 sequence is CASSRDSYNSPLHF. In DNA, the CDR3 is TGTGCCAGCAGCCGCGACAGCTATAATTCACCCCTCCACTTT.

The gene calls are TRBV20-1 and TRBJ2-1; a possible D gene is TRBD2 (5 bases). CDR3 length: 11 amino acids. Germline CDR1 is DFQATT and CDR2 is SNEGSKA (reference sequence). The V end lost 8 bases, the J end lost 6 bases, and 11 bases lay between the germline ends. The CDR3 sequence is CSPRAGNEQFF. The CDR3 nucleotides are TGCAGTCCCCGGGCGGGCAATGAGCAGTTCTTC.

This chain joins TRBV18 and TRBJ2-1; 9 bases are a match to TRBD1. Germline V gene sequence: CDR1 KGHSH, CDR2 LQKENI. V was pared by 3 bases and J by 8 bases, with 11 bases of the junction left unmatched. This CDR3 has 16 amino acids. The CDR3 here is CASSPNTGGGSDEQFF. The CDR3 DNA sequence: TGTGCCAGCTCACCTAATACAGGGGGCGGGTCCGATGAGCAGTTCTTC.

The rearrangement uses TRBV4-1 and TRBJ2-7; 11 bases are a match to TRBD2. The germline V gene has CDR1 MGHRA and CDR2 YSYEKL. The CDR3 loop spans 17 amino acids. V shed 2 bases and J 4 bases; nucleotides not matched to a gene: 10. CDR3 residues: CASSQHTTSGSKYEQYF. CDR3 bases: TGCGCCAGCAGCCAACACACAACTAGCGGGAGTAAGTACGAGCAGTACTTC.

This clone appeared a single time. The chain recombines TRBV24-1 with TRBJ2-7, with TRBD1 matching 10 bases. This CDR3 comprises 16 residues. V trimming: 2 bases; J trimming: 1 base; junction bases outside the gene matches: 4. Germline V gives CDR1 KGHDR, CDR2 SFDVKD. The CDR3 loop reads CATSDSGQGGSYEQYF. Written as DNA, the CDR3 is TGTGCCACCAGTGATTCCGGACAGGGGGGGTCCTACGAGCAGTACTTC.

The V and J genes are TRBV3-1 (or the pseudogene TRBV3-2) and TRBJ2-5, with unresolved D. CDR1 is LGHDT and CDR2 is YNNKEL in the germline V gene (reference sequence). Trimming removed 4 bases at V and 2 bases at J, with 5 bases between. The length of the CDR3 is 12 residues. The CDR3 DNA sequence: TGTGCCAGCAGCCTATTTCAAGAGACCCAGTACTTC. Translated, it gives CASSLFQETQYF.

The rearrangement links TRBV14 to TRBJ1-2; 7 positions match TRBD1. Germline CDR1 SGHDN, CDR2 FVKESK. The ends lost 1 base at V and 4 bases at J; junction bases unmatched: 6. This CDR3 contains 15 residues. The CDR3 nucleotides read TGTGCCAGCAGCCAAGCACCTGGACAGGTCTATGGCTACACCTTC. It encodes CASSQAPGQVYGYTF.

The genes are TRBV25-1 and TRBJ2-4, with 8 bases identical to TRBD1. Germline V gene lookup returns CDR1 MGHDK and CDR2 SYGVNS. V shed 6 bases, J shed 6 bases, and the junction held 4 bases outside the gene matches. CDR3 length: 13 amino acids. In DNA, the CDR3 is TGTGCCAGCAGCGCAACAGGGGGAAACATTCAGTACTTC. Protein sequence: CASSATGGNIQYF. Combining the CDR3 with reference TRBV25-1 and TRBJ2-4 gives the whole variable domain EADIYQTPRYLVIGTGKKITLECSQTMGHDKMYWYQQDPGMELHLIHYSYGVNSTEKGDLSSESTVSRIRTEHFPLTLESARPSHTSQYLCASSATGGNIQYFGAGTRLSVL.

V is TRBV19 and J is TRBJ1-2, with D perhaps matching TRBD1 (6 bases). CDR1 LNHDA and CDR2 SQIVND come from the germline V gene (reference sequence). With 3 bases removed from V and 4 bases from J, the gap between germline ends came to 18 bases. CDR3 length: 16 amino acids. CDR3 loop: CASSIPGSGGAYGYTF. CDR3 bases: TGTGCCAGTAGTATTCCCGGTTCGGGGGGCGCCTATGGCTACACCTTC. The variable domain in full, with the rest retrieved from reference TRBV19 and TRBJ1-2, is DGGITQSPKYLFRKEGQNVTLSCEQNLNHDAMYWYRQDPGQGLRLIYYSQIVNDFQKGDIAEGYSVSREKKESFPLTVTSAQKNPTAFYLCASSIPGSGGAYGYTFGSGTRLTVV.

This sequence joins TRBV6-1 and TRBJ2-4; tentative D call: TRBD1 (5 bases). V lost 2 bases and J 4 bases, leaving 9 bases between the germline ends. The CDR3 contains 14 residues. CDR1 MNHNS and CDR2 SASEGT come from the germline V gene. DNA of the CDR3: TGTGCCAGCAGTGAAATTCCAGGGAAAAACATTCAGTACTTC. It is translated as CASSEIPGKNIQYF.

The chain uses TRBV28 and TRBJ2-4; 11 bases match TRBD2. There are 18 residues in the CDR3. The germline V gene has CDR1 MDHEN and CDR2 SYDVKM. With 6 bases clipped from V and 2 bases from J, the junction kept 12 bases outside the gene matches. The CDR3 nucleotides read TGTGCCAGCAGGGGACTAGCGGATCCTGTTCGTCCCAAAAACATTCAGTACTTC. Encoded protein: CASRGLADPVRPKNIQYF.

CDR3 DNA: TGTGCCAGCAGTTTAAGGGGTCGCAATCAGCCCCAGCATTTT. This translates into CASSLRGRNQPQHF. V usage is TRBV27 and J usage is TRBJ1-5, with a weak D call TRBD1 (5 bases). Trimming removed 2 bases from V and 2 bases from J, with 7 bases in between. Germline V lookup: CDR1 MNHEY, CDR2 SMNVEV (reference sequence). The CDR3 has 14 residues.

The chain carries TRBV9 and TRBJ2-7; the match to TRBD2 covers 9 bases. Germline V gene lookup returns CDR1 SGDLS and CDR2 YYNGEE. This CDR3 contains 16 residues. V shed 4 bases and J 3 bases; nucleotides not matched to a gene: 11. CDR3 nucleotide sequence: TGTGCCAGCAGCCCACAATCCAGCGGGAGGTTCTACGAGCAGTACTTC. Its protein product is CASSPQSSGRFYEQYF.

The chain employs TRBV5-1 and TRBJ2-1; TRBD2 matches 7 bases. Germline trimming cut 1 base from V and 0 bases from J; bases unmatched to any gene: 7. Germline V gene sequence: CDR1 SGHRS, CDR2 YFSETQ. The CDR3 consists of 17 residues. CDR3 sequence reads: CASSLTSAGASYNEQFF. DNA of the CDR3: TGCGCCAGCAGCTTGACTTCGGCGGGAGCCTCCTACAATGAGCAGTTCTTC. The entire variable domain, with the rest obtained from reference TRBV5-1 and TRBJ2-1, is as follows: KAGVTQTPRYLIKTRGQQVTLSCSPISGHRSVSWYQQTPGQGLQFLFEYFSETQRNKGNFPGRFSGRQFSNSRSEMNVSTLELGDSALYLCASSLTSAGASYNEQFFGPGTRLTVL.

The V gene is TRBV28, the J gene TRBJ2-1; 10 bases agree with TRBD1. The CDR3 is made up of 15 amino acids. Germline assignment: CDR1 MDHEN and CDR2 SYDVKM. Trimming at V came to 6 bases and at J to 4 bases, leaving 6 bases not matched to a gene. CDR3 bases: TGTGCCAGCAGCCTACCGGGACAGGGGTACAATGAGCAGTTCTTC. It encodes CASSLPGQGYNEQFF. Based on the CDR3 plus reference TRBV28 and TRBJ2-1, the full variable domain is DVKVTQSSRYLVKRTGEKVFLECVQDMDHENMFWYRQDPGLGLRLIYFSYDVKMKEKGDIPEGYSVSREKKERFSLILESASTNQTSMYLCASSLPGQGYNEQFFGPGTRLTVL.

This clone has just a few counts. The chain joins TRBV6-5 to TRBJ2-1; 9 bases line up with TRBD2. In germline, CDR1 is MNHEY, CDR2 SVGAGI. Trimming took 7 bases from V and 4 from J; bases not matched to a gene: 8. CDR3 length equals 15 residues. The DNA for the CDR3 is TGTGCCAGCACCATTACTAGCGGGTCGTACAATGAGCAGTTCTTC. Its protein is CASTITSGSYNEQFF.

In DNA form, the CDR3 reads TGTGCCAGCAGTCGTAGCGGGGGCCTGTACAATGAGCAGTTCTTC. Translated: CASSRSGGLYNEQFF. This chain links TRBV28 with TRBJ2-1; 9 bases are shared with TRBD2. Germline lookup yields CDR1 MDHEN and CDR2 SYDVKM. V was pared by 5 bases and J by 4 bases, with 6 bases of the junction left unmatched. The CDR3 sequence is 15 residues long. Using reference TRBV28 and TRBJ2-1 for the parts outside the CDR3, the full variable domain is DVKVTQSSRYLVKRTGEKVFLECVQDMDHENMFWYRQDPGLGLRLIYFSYDVKMKEKGDIPEGYSVSREKKERFSLILESASTNQTSMYLCASSRSGGLYNEQFFGPGTRLTVL.

The chain employs TRBV7-9 and TRBJ2-3, with 8 nucleotides matching TRBD2. After removal of 3 bases from V and 6 bases from J, the junction contained 11 bases not matched to a gene. This CDR3 spans 16 amino acids. CDR1 and CDR2 from the germline V gene are SEHNR and FQNEAQ (reference sequence). CDR3 residues: CASSFTSGRLGDTQYF. Written as DNA, the CDR3 is TGTGCCAGCAGCTTTACCAGCGGGAGATTGGGGGATACGCAGTATTTT.

V usage is TRBV15 and J usage is TRBJ2-3; tentative D call: TRBD2 (5 bases). CDR3 length: 16 residues. Trimming removed 4 bases from V and 2 bases from J, with 16 bases in between. Per germline, CDR1 LNHNV and CDR2 YYDKDF (reference sequence). Here the CDR3 reads CATSTERAGVTDTQYF. For the CDR3, the DNA is TGTGCCACCAGCACAGAAAGGGCGGGCGTCACAGATACGCAGTATTTT.

The table lists this clone with a few counts. The chain employs TRBV5-4 and TRBJ2-6, with D unclear. Germline values: CDR1 SGHNT, CDR2 YYREEE (reference sequence). Trimming left V 4 bases short and J 4 bases short, with 21 bases between. There are 18 residues in the CDR3. CDR3 region: CASSPSGLSARGANVLTF. For the CDR3, the DNA is TGTGCCAGCAGCCCTTCTGGGCTTTCGGCGAGAGGGGCCAACGTCCTGACTTTC.

The genes are TRBV5-1 and TRBJ2-2; 8 nucleotides align to TRBD2. The CDR3 loop spans 19 amino acids. Germline V gives CDR1 SGHRS, CDR2 YFSETQ. Germline trimming cut 2 bases from V and 2 bases from J; bases unmatched to any gene: 14. CDR3 protein: CASSFTGTRRPENTGELFF. The CDR3 coding sequence is TGCGCCAGCAGCTTTACCGGGACTAGACGTCCTGAAAACACCGGGGAGCTGTTTTTT. The full variable domain, rest sourced from reference TRBV5-1 and TRBJ2-2, is KAGVTQTPRYLIKTRGQQVTLSCSPISGHRSVSWYQQTPGQGLQFLFEYFSETQRNKGNFPGRFSGRQFSNSRSEMNVSTLELGDSALYLCASSFTGTRRPENTGELFFGEGSRLTVL.

The J gene is TRBJ2-3, the V gene TRBV7-9; 8 nucleotides line up with TRBD2. Germline lookup yields CDR1 SEHNR and CDR2 FQNEAQ (reference sequence). This CDR3 has 16 amino acids. The V gene end was trimmed by 6 bases and the J gene end by 4 bases; junction bases not matched to a gene: 12. CDR3: CASRFPGLDFADTQYF. CDR3 DNA: TGTGCCAGCAGGTTTCCGGGACTAGATTTTGCAGATACGCAGTATTTT.

The sample holds a few counts of this clone. V and J are TRBV4-2 and TRBJ1-4; 7 nucleotides align to TRBD1. Germline trimming cut 5 bases from V and 4 bases from J; bases unmatched to any gene: 4. The CDR3 extends over 14 amino acids. CDR1 LGHNA and CDR2 YNFKEQ come from the germline V gene. CDR3 nucleotide sequence: TGTGCCAGCAGCGGGCCAGGGGGTAATGAAAAACTGTTTTTT. This encodes CASSGPGGNEKLFF.

The rearrangement uses TRBV28 and TRBJ1-3, with D possibly matching TRBD1 (6 bases). The V gene lost 6 bases and the J gene lost 0 bases, with 9 bases spanning the gap. Germline assignment: CDR1 MDHEN and CDR2 SYDVKM. The CDR3 is made up of 14 amino acids. Written as DNA, the CDR3 is TGTGCCAGCAGATCACAGGGCTCTGGAAACACCATATATTTT. Translation gives CASRSQGSGNTIYF.

V usage is TRBV29-1 and J usage is TRBJ1-1, with D possibly matching TRBD1 (5 bases). This CDR3 comprises 11 residues. Trimming removed 6 bases at V and 3 bases at J, with 8 bases between. Per the germline V gene, CDR1 is SQVTM and CDR2 is ANQGSEA. CDR3 coding DNA: TGCAGCGTCCAGGGTTACACTGAAGCTTTCTTT. This translates into CSVQGYTEAFF.

The chain carries TRBV5-6 and TRBJ2-1; D is possibly TRBD1 (5 bases). Trimming stripped 4 bases from V and 7 bases from J, with 12 bases between. Germline-derived CDR1 and CDR2 are SGHDT and YYEEEE. CDR3 size: 13 residues. The DNA of the CDR3 is TGTGCCAGCAGCAAGGACACCCGAAATGAGCAGTTCTTC. Translated, it gives CASSKDTRNEQFF.

This chain links TRBV11-2 with TRBJ2-6; 9 nucleotides match TRBD2. The V gene end was trimmed by 1 base and the J gene end by 0 bases; junction bases not matched to a gene: 1. The CDR3 contains 17 residues. The germline V gene has CDR1 SGHAT and CDR2 FQNNGV. The CDR3, as DNA: TGTGCCAGCAGCTTAGGGCGGGAGGGCTCTGGGGCCAACGTCCTGACTTTC. This translates into CASSLGREGSGANVLTF.